Given below is one TCR beta chain in context. This receptor's antigen is unknown. Base qualities are missing; no much larger clone stands one base away. This sample was taken from a study of blood T cell repertoires in COVID-19 (dated by TCRdb to the early 2020s). Regarding the research as a whole: The collaborator samples originated in the United States, Italy and Spain and spanned the acute and convalescent phases of COVID-19. The material from the prospective study consisted of cDNA or gDNA derived from T cells, B-cell-depleted T cells, or PBMCs. The dataset comprised deeply sampled blood TCRbeta repertoires from subjects exposed to, actively infected with, or recovered from COVID-19. The repertoires were released in a freely available public database intended as a resource for research on the immune response to SARS-CoV-2. The samples were drawn from two sources: the first 160 participants of the ongoing ImmuneRACE study, and approximately 1,300 subjects contributed by 6 global collaborators. The sample metadata nearly always contained a de-identified subject ID, COVID-19 status, age in years and sex. Where available, HLA class I and class II types were taken from metadata supplied by the sample provider and were not determined by assay-based typing. The study at large found these results: The quantity of clinical and demographic metadata differed by source and by participant and was supplied without curation.

TCRbeta CDR3 regions were amplified from genomic DNA using the immunoSEQ Assay, a bias-controlled multiplex PCR. As for the original processing: Nucleated cell counts per sample were estimated from amplification of reference gene primers within the assay. Sequence reads were collapsed and filtered to measure the absolute abundance of every unique TCRbeta CDR3 rearrangement. For each sample, productive Simpson clonality was calculated by taking the square root of Simpson's diversity index across productive rearrangements. TCRdb took this table from immuneACCESS and kept in-frame rearrangements with V and J called. Such tables lack part of the clones; where checked against another copy, unresolved V genes explain under half of the gap, and the rest is unexplained. V and J calls and clone size come straight from that table; D and trimming were deduced from the DNA. The sample contains tens of thousands of clones, about 86% of them found a single time. The top ten constitute around 5% of the sample.

The junction shows trimming of 4 bases on V and 7 bases on J, and the gene matches do not reach 8 bases of it. From its cysteine to its phenylalanine, the CDR3 spans 15 amino acids. CDR3 DNA only is kept here, 45 bases in frame from base 1. CDR1 SGHRS and CDR2 YFSETQ are derived from the germline V gene. Each collaborating institution followed its own protocols to collect whole blood in K2EDTA tubes. Collaborator samples were shipped for TCRbeta analysis as frozen whole blood, isolated PBMCs, or DNA extracted from either sample type. The sequence was collected from a man in his sixties with acute or convalescent COVID-19. Source material: peripheral blood. The chain is assembled from TRBV5-1 and TRBJ1-5; TRBD1 lines up with 10 middle nucleotides. The sequenced DNA is TGCGCCAGCAGCCCCGGGACAGGGGTCGGGCAGCCCCAGCATTTT. It translates to CASSPGTGVGQPQHF. Supplemented by the reference TRBV5-1 and TRBJ1-5 proteins around the CDR3, the complete variable domain is KAGVTQTPRYLIKTRGQQVTLSCSPISGHRSVSWYQQTPGQGLQFLFEYFSETQRNKGNFPGRFSGRQFSNSRSEMNVSTLELGDSALYLCASSPGTGVGQPQHFGDGTRLSIL.